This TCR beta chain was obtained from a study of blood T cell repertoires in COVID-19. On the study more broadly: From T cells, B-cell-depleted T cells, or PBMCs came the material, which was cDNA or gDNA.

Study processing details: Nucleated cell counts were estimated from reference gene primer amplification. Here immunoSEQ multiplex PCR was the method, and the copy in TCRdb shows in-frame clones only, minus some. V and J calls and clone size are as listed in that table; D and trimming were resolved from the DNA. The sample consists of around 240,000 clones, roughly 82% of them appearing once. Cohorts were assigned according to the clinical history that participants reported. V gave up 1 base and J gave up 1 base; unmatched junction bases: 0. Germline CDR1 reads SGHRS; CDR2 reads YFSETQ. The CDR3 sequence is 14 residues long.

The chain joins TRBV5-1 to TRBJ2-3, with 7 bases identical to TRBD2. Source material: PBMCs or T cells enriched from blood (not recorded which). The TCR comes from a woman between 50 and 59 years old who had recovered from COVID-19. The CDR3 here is CASSLTSGTDTQYF. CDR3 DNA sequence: TGCGCCAGCAGCTTGACTAGCGGCACAGATACGCAGTATTTT.